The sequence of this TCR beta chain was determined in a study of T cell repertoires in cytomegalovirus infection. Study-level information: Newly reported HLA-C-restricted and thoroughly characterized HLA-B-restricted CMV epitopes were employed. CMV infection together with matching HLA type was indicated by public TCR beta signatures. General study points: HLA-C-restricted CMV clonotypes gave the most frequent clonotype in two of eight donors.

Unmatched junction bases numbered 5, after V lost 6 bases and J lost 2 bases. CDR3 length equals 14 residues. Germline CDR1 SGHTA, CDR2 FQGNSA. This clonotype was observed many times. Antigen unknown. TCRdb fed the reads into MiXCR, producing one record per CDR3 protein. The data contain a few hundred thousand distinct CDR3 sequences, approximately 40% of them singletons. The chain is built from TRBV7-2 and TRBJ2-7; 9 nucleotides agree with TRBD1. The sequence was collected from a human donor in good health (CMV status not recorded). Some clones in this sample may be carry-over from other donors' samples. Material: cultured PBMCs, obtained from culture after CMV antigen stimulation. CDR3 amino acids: CASSPRQGAYEQYF. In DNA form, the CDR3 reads TGTGCCAGCAGTCCCCGACAGGGGGCCTACGAGCAGTACTTC.